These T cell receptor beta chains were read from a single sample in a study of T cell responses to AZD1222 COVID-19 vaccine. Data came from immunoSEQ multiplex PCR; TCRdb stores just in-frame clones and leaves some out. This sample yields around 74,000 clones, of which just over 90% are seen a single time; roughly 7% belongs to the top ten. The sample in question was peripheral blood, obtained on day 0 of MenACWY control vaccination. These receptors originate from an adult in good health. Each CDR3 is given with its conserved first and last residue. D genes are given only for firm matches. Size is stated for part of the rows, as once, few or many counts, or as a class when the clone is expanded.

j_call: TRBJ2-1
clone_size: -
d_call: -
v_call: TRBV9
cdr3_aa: CASSPGVNYNEQFF
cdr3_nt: TGTGCCAGCAGCCCAGGGGTAAACTACAATGAGCAGTTCTTC

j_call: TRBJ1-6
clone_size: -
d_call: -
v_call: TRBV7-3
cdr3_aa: CASTKNHDNSPLHF
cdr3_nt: TGTGCCAGCACCAAAAACCATGATAATTCACCCCTCCACTTT

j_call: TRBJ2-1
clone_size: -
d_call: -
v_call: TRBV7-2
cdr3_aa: CASSSDSTSYNEQFF
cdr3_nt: TGTGCCAGCAGCTCAGACAGCACCTCCTACAATGAGCAGTTCTTC

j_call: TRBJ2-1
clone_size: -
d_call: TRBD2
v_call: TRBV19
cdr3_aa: CASSTYIGLAGDNEQFF
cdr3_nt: TGTGCCAGTAGTACATACATTGGACTAGCGGGGGACAATGAGCAGTTCTTC

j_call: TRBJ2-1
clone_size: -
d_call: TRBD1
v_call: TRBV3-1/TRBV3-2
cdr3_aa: CASSQGGGGNEQFF
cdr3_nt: TGTGCCAGCAGCCAAGGAGGGGGCGGGAATGAGCAGTTCTTC

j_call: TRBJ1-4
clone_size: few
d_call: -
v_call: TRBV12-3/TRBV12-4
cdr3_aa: CASSLNEKLFF
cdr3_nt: TGTGCCAGCAGTTTAAATGAAAAACTGTTTTTT

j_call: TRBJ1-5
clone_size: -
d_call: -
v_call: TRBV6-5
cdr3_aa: CASRGRQSNQPQHF
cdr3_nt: TGTGCCAGCAGGGGGCGCCAAAGCAATCAGCCCCAGCATTTT

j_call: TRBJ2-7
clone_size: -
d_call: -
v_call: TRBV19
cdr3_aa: CASTGTSGGYEQYF
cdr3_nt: TGTGCCAGCACTGGGACATCCGGCGGGTACGAGCAGTACTTC

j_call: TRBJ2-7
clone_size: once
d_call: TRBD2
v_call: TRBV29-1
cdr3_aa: CSVEGEGYEQYF
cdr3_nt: TGCAGCGTTGAAGGGGAGGGCTACGAGCAGTACTTC

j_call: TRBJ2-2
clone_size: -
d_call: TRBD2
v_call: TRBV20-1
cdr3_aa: CSASSPTGGTGELFF
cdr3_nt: TGCAGTGCTAGTTCACCAACGGGGGGCACCGGGGAGCTGTTTTTT

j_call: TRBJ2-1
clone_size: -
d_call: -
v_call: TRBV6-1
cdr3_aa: CAGSGGGESSYNEQFF
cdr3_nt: TGTGCCGGCAGTGGCGGCGGGGAGAGCTCCTACAATGAGCAGTTCTTC

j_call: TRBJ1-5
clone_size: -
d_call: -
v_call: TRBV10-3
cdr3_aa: CATEDGNQPQHF
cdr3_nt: TGTGCCACCGAAGACGGAAATCAGCCCCAGCATTTT

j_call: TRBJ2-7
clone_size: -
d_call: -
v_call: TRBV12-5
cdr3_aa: CASGQTTFSYEQYF
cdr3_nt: TGTGCTAGTGGTCAAACAACCTTCTCCTACGAGCAGTACTTC

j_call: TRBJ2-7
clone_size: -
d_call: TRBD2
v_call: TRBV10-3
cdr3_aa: CAIRGASGRGYEQYF
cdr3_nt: TGTGCCATCCGAGGGGCTAGCGGGAGAGGCTACGAGCAGTACTTC

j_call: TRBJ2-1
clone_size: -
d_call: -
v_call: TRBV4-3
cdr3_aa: CASSQDLPGSGNEQFF
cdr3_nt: TGCGCCAGCAGCCAAGATCTTCCCGGGAGTGGTAATGAGCAGTTCTTC

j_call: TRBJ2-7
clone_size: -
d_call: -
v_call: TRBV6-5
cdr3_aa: CASSYLYEQYF
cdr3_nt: TGTGCCAGCAGTTACCTATACGAGCAGTACTTC

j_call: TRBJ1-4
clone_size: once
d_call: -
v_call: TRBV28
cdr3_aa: CASSLGGTNEKLFF
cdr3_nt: TGTGCCAGCAGTCTAGGGGGAACTAATGAAAAACTGTTTTTT

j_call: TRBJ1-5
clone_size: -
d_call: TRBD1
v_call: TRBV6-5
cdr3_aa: CASRQGDQPQHF
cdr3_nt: TGTGCCAGCCGACAGGGGGATCAGCCCCAGCATTTT

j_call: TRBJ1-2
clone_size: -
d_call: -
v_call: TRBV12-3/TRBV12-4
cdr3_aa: CASRPGAAAGYTF
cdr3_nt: TGTGCCAGCAGGCCGGGCGCGGCCGCGGGCTACACCTTC

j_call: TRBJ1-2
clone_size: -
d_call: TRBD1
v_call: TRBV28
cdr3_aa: CASSTRRRDRGSNYGYTF
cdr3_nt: TGTGCCAGCAGCACTAGACGTCGGGACAGGGGTAGTAACTATGGCTACACCTTC

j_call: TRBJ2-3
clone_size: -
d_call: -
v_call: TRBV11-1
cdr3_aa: CASSLGAVSDTQYF
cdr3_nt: TGTGCCAGCAGCTTAGGAGCGGTCTCAGATACGCAGTATTTT

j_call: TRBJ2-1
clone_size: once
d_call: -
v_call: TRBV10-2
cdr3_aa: CASSSFNEQFF
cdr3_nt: TGCGCCAGCAGCTCGTTTAATGAGCAGTTCTTC

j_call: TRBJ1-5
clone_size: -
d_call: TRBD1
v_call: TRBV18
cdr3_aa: CASSPGTDQPQHF
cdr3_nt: TGTGCCAGCTCACCAGGGACAGATCAGCCCCAGCATTTT

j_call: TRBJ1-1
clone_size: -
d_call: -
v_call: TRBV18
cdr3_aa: CASSPPGNTEAFF
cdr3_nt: TGTGCCAGCTCACCACCCGGCAACACTGAAGCTTTCTTT

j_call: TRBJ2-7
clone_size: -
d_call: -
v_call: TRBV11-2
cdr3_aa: CASSSVGYEQYF
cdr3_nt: TGTGCCAGCAGCTCGGTGGGCTACGAGCAGTACTTC

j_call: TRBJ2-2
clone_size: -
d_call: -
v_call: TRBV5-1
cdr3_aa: CASSPLPGITGELFF
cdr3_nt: TGCGCCAGCAGCCCGCTGCCCGGGATCACCGGGGAGCTGTTTTTT

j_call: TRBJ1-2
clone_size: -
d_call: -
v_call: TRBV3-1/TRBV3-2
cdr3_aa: CASSQRVSGRGYGYTF
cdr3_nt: TGTGCCAGCAGCCAAAGGGTCTCAGGGCGCGGCTATGGCTACACCTTC

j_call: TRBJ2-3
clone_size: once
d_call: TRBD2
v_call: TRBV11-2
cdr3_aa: CASSLARTSGTDTQYF
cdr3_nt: TGTGCCAGCAGCTTAGCCAGGACTAGCGGCACAGATACGCAGTATTTT

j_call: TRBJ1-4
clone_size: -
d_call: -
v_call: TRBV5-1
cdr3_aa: CASSTSGLLATNEKLFF
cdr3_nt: TGCGCCAGCAGCACCTCGGGACTGCTTGCAACTAATGAAAAACTGTTTTTT

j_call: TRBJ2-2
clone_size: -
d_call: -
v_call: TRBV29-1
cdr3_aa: CSVDTGYTGELFF
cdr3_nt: TGCAGCGTTGATACAGGGTACACCGGGGAGCTGTTTTTT

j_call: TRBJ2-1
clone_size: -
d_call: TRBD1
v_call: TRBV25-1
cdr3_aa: CASSVGQGVNEQFF
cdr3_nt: TGTGCCAGCAGTGTGGGACAGGGTGTCAATGAGCAGTTCTTC

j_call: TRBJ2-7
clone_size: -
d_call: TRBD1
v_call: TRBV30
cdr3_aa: CAWSRQDRGSYEQYF
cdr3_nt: TGTGCCTGGAGTAGACAGGACAGGGGTAGCTACGAGCAGTACTTC

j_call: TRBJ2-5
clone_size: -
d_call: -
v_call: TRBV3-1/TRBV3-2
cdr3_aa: CASSLRVAPYQETQYF
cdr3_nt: TGTGCCAGCAGCCTGAGGGTTGCTCCGTACCAAGAGACCCAGTACTTC

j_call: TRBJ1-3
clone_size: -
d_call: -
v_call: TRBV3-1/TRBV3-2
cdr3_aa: CASSSGVRGNTIYF
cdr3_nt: TGTGCCAGCAGTTCCGGGGTCCGCGGAAACACCATATATTTT

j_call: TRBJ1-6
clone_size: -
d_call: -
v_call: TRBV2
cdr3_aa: CASSDSSSYNSPLHF
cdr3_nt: TGTGCCAGCAGCGACTCGAGCTCCTATAATTCACCCCTCCACTTT

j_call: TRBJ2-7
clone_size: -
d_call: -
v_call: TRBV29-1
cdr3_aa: CSVGLGESEQYF
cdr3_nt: TGCAGCGTTGGGCTCGGGGAGTCCGAGCAGTACTTC

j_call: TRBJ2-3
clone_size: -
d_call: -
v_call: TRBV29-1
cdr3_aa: CSVDDCSGSLSTDTQYF
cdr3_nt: TGCAGCGTTGATGATTGCTCTGGTTCCCTTAGCACAGATACGCAGTATTTT

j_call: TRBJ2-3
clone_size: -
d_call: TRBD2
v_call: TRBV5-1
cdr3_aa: CASRSSGGLSTDTQYF
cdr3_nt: TGCGCCAGCCGTTCTAGCGGGGGCCTCAGCACAGATACGCAGTATTTT

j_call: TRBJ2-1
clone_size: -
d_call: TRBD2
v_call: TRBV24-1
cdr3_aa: CATSESGGQNNEQFF
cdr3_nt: TGTGCCACCAGTGAAAGCGGGGGGCAGAACAATGAGCAGTTCTTC

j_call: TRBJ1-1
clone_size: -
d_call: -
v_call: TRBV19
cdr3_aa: CASSILGGRIMVNTEAFF
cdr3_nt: TGTGCCAGTAGTATTCTTGGGGGGCGAATAATGGTGAACACTGAAGCTTTCTTT

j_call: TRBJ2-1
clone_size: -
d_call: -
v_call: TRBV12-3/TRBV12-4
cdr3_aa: CASRAGGNEQFF
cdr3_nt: TGTGCCAGCAGAGCAGGGGGGAATGAGCAGTTCTTC

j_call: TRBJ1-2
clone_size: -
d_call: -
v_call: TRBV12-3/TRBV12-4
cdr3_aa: CASSPGNYGYTF
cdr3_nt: TGTGCCAGCAGTCCAGGGAACTATGGCTACACCTTC